This TCR beta chain was sequenced during a study of shared clonotypes between healthy human individuals. Study observations and caveats: Researchers sampled only blood; tissue repertoires likely differ.

Of note for this clone: The antigen is undetermined.

Libraries were prepared by immunoSEQ multiplex PCR; TCRdb keeps only in-frame clonotypes and omits some of them. The sample yields some 1 million clones, about 76% seen once. Trimming shortened V by 8 bases and J by 5 bases, and 12 bases separated the two germline ends. This CDR3 is 13 amino acids long. Germline V gene data show CDR1 as MNHNY and CDR2 as SVGAGI (reference sequence). V is TRBV6-6 and J is TRBJ1-4; D gene unclear. The sequencing sample was made of memory CD4+ T cells sorted from blood. Described subset: CD45RA-negative fraction. The sequence was obtained from a man between 18 and 29 years old in good health. The CDR3 loop is CASFSRWNEKLFF. CDR3 sequence (DNA): TGTGCCAGCTTCTCCAGATGGAATGAAAAACTGTTTTTT.